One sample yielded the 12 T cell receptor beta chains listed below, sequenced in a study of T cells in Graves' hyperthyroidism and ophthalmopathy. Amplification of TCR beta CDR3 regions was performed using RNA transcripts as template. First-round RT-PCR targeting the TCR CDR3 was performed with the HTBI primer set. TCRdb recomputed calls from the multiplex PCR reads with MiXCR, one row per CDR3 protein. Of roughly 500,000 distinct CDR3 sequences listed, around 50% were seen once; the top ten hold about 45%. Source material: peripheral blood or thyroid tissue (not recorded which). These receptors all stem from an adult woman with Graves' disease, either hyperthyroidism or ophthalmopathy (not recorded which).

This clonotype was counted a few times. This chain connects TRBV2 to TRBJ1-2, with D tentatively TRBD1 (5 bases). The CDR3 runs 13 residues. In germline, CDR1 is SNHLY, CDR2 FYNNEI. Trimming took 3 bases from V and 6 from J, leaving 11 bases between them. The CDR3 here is CASSEGGANGYTF. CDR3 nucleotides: TGTGCCAGCAGTGAGGGAGGGGCGAATGGCTACACCTTC.

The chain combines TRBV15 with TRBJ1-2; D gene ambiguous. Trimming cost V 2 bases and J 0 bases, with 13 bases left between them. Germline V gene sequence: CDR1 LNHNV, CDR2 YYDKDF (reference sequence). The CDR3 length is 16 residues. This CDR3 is CATSRLRTGTNYGYTF. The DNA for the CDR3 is TGTGCCACCAGCAGACTCCGGACCGGGACTAACTATGGCTACACCTTC.

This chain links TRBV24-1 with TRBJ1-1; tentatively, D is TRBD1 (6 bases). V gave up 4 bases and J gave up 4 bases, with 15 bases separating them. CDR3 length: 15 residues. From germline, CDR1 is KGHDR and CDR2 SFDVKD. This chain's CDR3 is CATSDSTDRTTEAFF. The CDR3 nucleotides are TGTGCCACCAGTGACTCCACGGACAGAACCACTGAAGCTTTCTTT.

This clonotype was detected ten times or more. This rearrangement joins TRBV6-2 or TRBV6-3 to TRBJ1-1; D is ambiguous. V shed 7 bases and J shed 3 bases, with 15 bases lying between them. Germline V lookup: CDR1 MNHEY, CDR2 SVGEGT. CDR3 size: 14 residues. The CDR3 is CASTLAGWDTEAFF. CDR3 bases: TGTGCCAGCACCCTCGCGGGGTGGGACACTGAAGCTTTCTTT.

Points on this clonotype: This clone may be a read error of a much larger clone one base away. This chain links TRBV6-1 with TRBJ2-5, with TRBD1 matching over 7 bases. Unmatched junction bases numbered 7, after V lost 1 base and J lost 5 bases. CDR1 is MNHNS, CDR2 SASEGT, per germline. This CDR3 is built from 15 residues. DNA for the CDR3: TGTGCCAGCAGTGAAGGGAGACAGGGAACGGAGACCCAGTACTTC. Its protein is CASSEGRQGTETQYF.

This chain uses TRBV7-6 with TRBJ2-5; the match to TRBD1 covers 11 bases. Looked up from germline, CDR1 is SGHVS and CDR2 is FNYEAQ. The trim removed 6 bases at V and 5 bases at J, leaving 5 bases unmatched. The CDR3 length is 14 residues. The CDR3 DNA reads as TGTGCCAGCAGTCGGGACAGGGGGTCGGAGACCCAGTACTTC. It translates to CASSRDRGSETQYF.

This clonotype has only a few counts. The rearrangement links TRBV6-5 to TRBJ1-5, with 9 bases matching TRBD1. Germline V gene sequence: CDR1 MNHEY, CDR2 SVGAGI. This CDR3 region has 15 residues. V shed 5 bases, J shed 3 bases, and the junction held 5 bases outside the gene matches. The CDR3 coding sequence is TGTGCCAGCAGTATAACAGGGGGCGTCAATCAGCCCCAGCATTTT. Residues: CASSITGGVNQPQHF.

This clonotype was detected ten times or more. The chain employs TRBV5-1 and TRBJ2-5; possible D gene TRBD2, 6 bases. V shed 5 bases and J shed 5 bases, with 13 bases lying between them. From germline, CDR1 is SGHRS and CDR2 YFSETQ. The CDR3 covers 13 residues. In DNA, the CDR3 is TGCGCCAGCAGTTATACTAGCCGGGAGACCCAGTACTTC. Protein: CASSYTSRETQYF.

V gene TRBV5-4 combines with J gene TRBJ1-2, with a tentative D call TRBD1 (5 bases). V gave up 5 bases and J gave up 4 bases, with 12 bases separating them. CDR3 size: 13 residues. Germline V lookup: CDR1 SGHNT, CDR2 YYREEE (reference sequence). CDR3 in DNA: TGTGCCAGCAGTAATGGGGGGATCTATGGCTACACCTTC. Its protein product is CASSNGGIYGYTF.

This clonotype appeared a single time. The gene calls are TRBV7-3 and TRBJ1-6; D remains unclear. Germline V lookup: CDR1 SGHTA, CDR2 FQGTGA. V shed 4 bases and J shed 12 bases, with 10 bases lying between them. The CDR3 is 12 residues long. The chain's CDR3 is CASSSNPGPLHF. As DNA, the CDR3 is TGTGCCAGCAGCTCGAACCCAGGACCCCTCCACTTT.

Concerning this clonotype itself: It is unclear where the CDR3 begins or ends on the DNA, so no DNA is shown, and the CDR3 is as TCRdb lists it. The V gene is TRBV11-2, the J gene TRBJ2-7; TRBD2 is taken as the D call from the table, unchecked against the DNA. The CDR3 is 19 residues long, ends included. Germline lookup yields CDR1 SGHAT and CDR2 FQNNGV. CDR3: CASSFYICSASPRVLEQYF.

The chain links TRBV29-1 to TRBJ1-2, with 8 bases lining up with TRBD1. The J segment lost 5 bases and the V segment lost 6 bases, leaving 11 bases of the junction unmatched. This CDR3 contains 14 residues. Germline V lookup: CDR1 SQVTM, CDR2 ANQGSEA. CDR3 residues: CSVVLGQGGYGYTF. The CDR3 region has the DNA TGCAGCGTGGTACTAGGACAGGGTGGATATGGCTACACCTTC.